This record concerns one T cell receptor beta chain sequence. The antigen is unknown. The PCR used 60 Vbeta and 13 Jbeta primers. TCRdb's copy holds only in-frame clones and misses some; the assay was immunoSEQ multiplex PCR. Of about 120,000 clones in the sample, approximately 79% were seen once. All the people who gave samples were healthy bone marrow donors. The data are from a study of cytomegalovirus exposure and HLA in healthy donors. Study-level findings and limits: TCR beta chains associated with HLA were, in a later analysis, more clonally expanded than equally common others.

This TCR was recovered from a man aged 50 to 60 in good health and CMV-seropositive. Sequenced material: PBMCs.

Here the CDR3 reads CASSTGRTYEQYF. CDR3 DNA sequence: TGCGCCAGCAGCACAGGACGTACCTACGAGCAGTACTTC. The rearrangement uses TRBV5-1 and TRBJ2-7, with D maybe TRBD1 (5 bases). Germline values: CDR1 SGHRS, CDR2 YFSETQ. The CDR3 covers 13 residues. The V and J ends lost 4 bases and 2 bases respectively, with 10 bases between them. The full variable domain, in which reference TRBV5-1 and TRBJ2-7 provide the parts outside the CDR3, is KAGVTQTPRYLIKTRGQQVTLSCSPISGHRSVSWYQQTPGQGLQFLFEYFSETQRNKGNFPGRFSGRQFSNSRSEMNVSTLELGDSALYLCASSTGRTYEQYFGPGTRLTVT.